A selection of T cell receptor beta chains follows, all from one sample in a study of metastatic and nonmetastatic thyroid tumors. Through MiXCR, TCRdb re-clonotyped the PCR reads. The sample shows roughly 40,000 clones, about an eighth of them seen only once. Sample: blood. The receptor set was obtained from a male donor with papillary thyroid cancer or a benign thyroid nodule (not recorded which). Some clones in this sample may be carry-over from other donors' samples. Each CDR3 is given with its conserved first and last residue. D genes are given only for firm matches. Clone size is stated in some rows and not others, as once, few, many or a class when expanded.

TRBD1,TRBV4-3,few,TRBJ2-7,CASSQESADRGYYEQYF,TGCGCCAGCAGCCAAGAATCGGCGGACAGGGGCTACTACGAGCAGTACTTC
NA,TRBV20-1,many,TRBJ1-1,CSARGGGLIREAFF,TGCAGTGCTAGGGGGGGAGGGCTGATTCGTGAAGCTTTCTTT
NA,TRBV3-1,many,TRBJ2-7,CASGSYEQYF,TGTGCCAGCGGCTCCTACGAGCAGTACTTC
NA,TRBV27,few,TRBJ2-6,CVSGLSGANVLTF,TGTGTCAGCGGGCTCTCTGGGGCCAACGTCCTGACTTTC
NA,TRBV10-1,many,TRBJ2-2,CASGEASNTGELFF,TGCGCCAGCGGAGAGGCGTCGAACACCGGGGAGCTGTTTTTT
NA,TRBV9,NA,TRBJ1-1,CAISLPGSTEAFF,TGTGCCATCAGCCTCCCGGGGAGCACTGAAGCTTTCTTT
TRBD2,TRBV4-3,many,TRBJ2-7,CASSQDLSGRREQYF,TGCGCCAGCAGCCAAGACCTTAGCGGGAGAAGGGAGCAGTACTTC
NA,TRBV12-3/TRBV12-4,few,TRBJ2-5,CASSLDPGAGETQYF,TGTGCCAGCAGTTTAGACCCGGGCGCAGGAGAGACCCAGTACTTC
NA,TRBV7-8,many,TRBJ2-3,CASSPMTSTDTQYF,TGTGCCAGCAGCCCTATGACTAGCACAGATACGCAGTATTTT
NA,TRBV3-1,many,TRBJ2-6,CASSRSGANVLTF,TGTGCCAGCAGTCGCTCTGGGGCCAACGTCCTGACTTTC
NA,TRBV5-1,NA,TRBJ2-3,CASSLGGADTQYF,TGCGCCAGCAGCTTGGGAGGGGCGGATACGCAGTATTTT
NA,TRBV20-1,many,TRBJ2-7,CSAREGPGAYEQYF,TGCAGTGCTAGGGAGGGTCCAGGGGCCTACGAGCAGTACTTC
NA,TRBV7-7,NA,TRBJ2-6,CASSPLAPAGANVLTF,TGTGCTAGCAGCCCTCTCGCACCCGCTGGGGCCAACGTCCTGACCTTC
NA,TRBV20-1,many,TRBJ1-5,CSASRTSYSNQPQHF,TGCAGTGCGTCACGGACATCTTATAGCAATCAGCCCCAGCATTTT
NA,TRBV28,many,TRBJ1-1,CASTSQGESEAFF,TGTGCCAGCACTTCTCAGGGTGAGTCTGAAGCTTTCTTT
TRBD1,TRBV5-4,few,TRBJ1-4,CASSLGGQGREKLFF,TGTGCCAGCAGCTTGGGGGGACAGGGAAGGGAAAAACTGTTTTTT
NA,TRBV28,few,TRBJ1-2,CASSVTLTVGNYGYTF,TGTGCCAGCAGTGTTACCCTGACAGTCGGCAACTATGGCTACACCTTC
NA,TRBV6-4,medium-sized,TRBJ1-1,CASKPGEMNTEAFF,TGTGCCAGCAAACCAGGGGAAATGAACACTGAAGCTTTCTTT
NA,TRBV6-1,few,TRBJ1-2,CASSRHRVDDGYTF,TGTGCCAGCAGTCGGCACAGGGTAGACGATGGCTACACCTTC
NA,TRBV5-1,many,TRBJ2-5,CASSLGGSLIGETQYF,TGCGCCAGCAGCTTGGGGGGGAGCTTGATAGGAGAGACCCAGTACTTC
NA,TRBV6-2/TRBV6-3,few,TRBJ1-5,CASSYSERSPPRVSNQPQHF,TGTGCCAGCAGTTACTCCGAGCGGTCACCACCGCGGGTTAGCAATCAGCCCCAGCATTTT
NA,TRBV12-3/TRBV12-4,many,TRBJ2-7,CASSFAAQGDEQYF,TGTGCCAGCAGTTTCGCCGCCCAGGGCGACGAGCAGTACTTC
TRBD1,TRBV7-2,NA,TRBJ2-7,CASSLGQGNREQYF,TGTGCCAGCAGCTTAGGACAGGGGAATCGCGAGCAGTACTTC
NA,TRBV28,many,TRBJ2-6,CASSSDSGANVLTF,TGTGCCAGCAGTTCCGACTCTGGGGCCAACGTCCTGACTTTC
NA,TRBV7-9,many,TRBJ2-2,CASSLILGDRGNTGELFF,TGTGCCAGCAGCTTAATCCTTGGTGACAGAGGAAACACCGGGGAGCTGTTTTTT
NA,TRBV5-4,many,TRBJ2-1,CASSQDHYNEQFF,TGTGCCAGCAGCCAGGACCATTACAATGAGCAGTTCTTC
TRBD1,TRBV10-1,many,TRBJ2-2,CASSGGGLGELFF,TGCGCCAGCAGTGGAGGGGGCCTCGGGGAGCTGTTTTTT
NA,TRBV5-6,few,TRBJ1-2,CASSLGLAGYTF,TGTGCCAGCAGCTTGGGCTTGGCGGGCTACACCTTC
TRBD1,TRBV2,few,TRBJ2-7,CASRGTGHYEQYF,TGTGCCAGCAGGGGGACAGGACACTACGAGCAGTACTTC
NA,TRBV30,many,TRBJ1-1,CAWSRGAGYAFF,TGTGCCTGGAGCCGGGGGGCAGGGTACGCTTTCTTT
NA,TRBV7-2,many,TRBJ1-5,CASSFDFQPQHF,TGTGCCAGCAGCTTTGATTTCCAGCCCCAGCATTTT
NA,TRBV6-2/TRBV6-3,many,TRBJ2-3,CASSSGALGADTQYF,TGTGCCAGCAGCTCAGGGGCTTTAGGAGCAGATACGCAGTATTTT
NA,TRBV7-2,NA,TRBJ2-3,CASSSRDTQYF,TGTGCCAGCAGCTCCCGAGATACGCAGTATTTT
TRBD1,TRBV2,many,TRBJ1-1,CASRLEGQVMNTEAFF,TGTGCCAGCAGGTTGGAGGGACAGGTCATGAACACTGAAGCTTTCTTT
NA,TRBV4-1,many,TRBJ1-4,CASSQAAINEKLFF,TGCGCCAGCAGCCAAGCAGCGATTAATGAAAAACTGTTTTTT
TRBD1,TRBV28,many,TRBJ1-4,CASSLVQGATEKLFF,TGTGCCAGCAGTTTGGTTCAGGGGGCTACTGAAAAACTGTTTTTT
NA,TRBV3-1,NA,TRBJ1-5,CASSQDPGSSHRNQPQHF,TGTGCCAGCAGCCAAGATCCGGGGAGCAGCCATAGAAATCAGCCCCAGCATTTT
NA,TRBV24-1,few,TRBJ2-6,CTTSDWVAWANVLTF,TGTACCACCAGTGATTGGGTGGCTTGGGCCAACGTCCTGACTTTC
NA,TRBV7-2,many,TRBJ2-1,CASSPRVSYNEQFF,TGTGCCAGCAGCCCCCGGGTCTCCTACAATGAGCAGTTCTTC
TRBD1,TRBV11-2,NA,TRBJ1-2,CASSLGWDRPDGYTF,TGTGCCAGCAGCTTAGGGTGGGACAGGCCCGATGGCTACACCTTC
NA,TRBV5-1,many,TRBJ2-5,CASSLVAAQETQYF,TGCGCCAGCAGCTTGGTGGCAGCCCAAGAGACCCAGTACTTC
TRBD2,TRBV6-2/TRBV6-3,medium-sized,TRBJ2-7,CASSHRTSGSYEQYF,TGTGCCAGCAGTCACAGGACTAGCGGGAGCTACGAGCAGTACTTC
NA,TRBV14,many,TRBJ2-7,CASSPAQGSREQYF,TGTGCCAGCAGCCCAGCGCAGGGGTCGCGCGAGCAGTACTTC
NA,TRBV30,many,TRBJ2-7,CAWSRDPPYEQYF,TGTGCCTGGAGTCGGGACCCCCCCTACGAGCAGTACTTC
NA,TRBV6-2/TRBV6-3,many,TRBJ2-1,CASSPFTSEQFF,TGTGCCAGCAGTCCCTTCACCTCTGAGCAGTTCTTC